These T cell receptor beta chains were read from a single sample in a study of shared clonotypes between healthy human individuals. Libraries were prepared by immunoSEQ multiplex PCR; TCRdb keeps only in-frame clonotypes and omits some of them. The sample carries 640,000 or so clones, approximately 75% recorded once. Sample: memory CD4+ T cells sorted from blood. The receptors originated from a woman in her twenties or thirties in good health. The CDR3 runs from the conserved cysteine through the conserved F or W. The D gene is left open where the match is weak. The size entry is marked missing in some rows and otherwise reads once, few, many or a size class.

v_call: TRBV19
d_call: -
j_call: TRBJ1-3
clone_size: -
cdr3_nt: TGTGCCAGTAGTATCGGCGGCTCTGGAAACACCATATATTTT
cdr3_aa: CASSIGGSGNTIYF

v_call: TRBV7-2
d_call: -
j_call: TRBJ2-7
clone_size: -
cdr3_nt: TGTGCCAGCAGCCCCGGACGACGCCTGGAGCAGTACTTC
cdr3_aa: CASSPGRRLEQYF

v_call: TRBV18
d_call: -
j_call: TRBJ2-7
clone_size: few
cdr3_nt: TGTGCCAGCTCACCACCGACCCACGAGCAGTACTTC
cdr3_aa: CASSPPTHEQYF

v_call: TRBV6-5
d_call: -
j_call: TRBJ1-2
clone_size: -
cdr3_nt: TGTGCCAGCACCCCCGTACAGGGTAACTATGGCTACACCTTC
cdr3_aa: CASTPVQGNYGYTF

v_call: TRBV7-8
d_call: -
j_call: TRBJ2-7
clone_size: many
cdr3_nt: TGTGCCAGCAGCTTAGGGACAGTGGGTACCTACGAGCAGTACTTC
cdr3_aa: CASSLGTVGTYEQYF

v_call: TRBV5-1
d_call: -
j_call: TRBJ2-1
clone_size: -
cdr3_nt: TGCGCCAGCAGCGCGGACTATGTTTACAATGAGCAGTTCTTC
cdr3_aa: CASSADYVYNEQFF

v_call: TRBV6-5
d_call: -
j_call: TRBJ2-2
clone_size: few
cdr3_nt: TGTGCCAGCAGAAAAGCGAACACCGGGGAGCTGTTTTTT
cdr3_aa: CASRKANTGELFF

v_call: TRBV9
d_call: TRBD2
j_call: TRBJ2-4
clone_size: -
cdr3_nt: TGTGCCAGCAGCGAGGGGCGGGAGAGGTGGACCAAAAACATTCAGTACTTC
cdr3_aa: CASSEGRERWTKNIQYF

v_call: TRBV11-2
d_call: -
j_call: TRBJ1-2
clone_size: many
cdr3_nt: TGTGCCAGCAGCTTAGACGGCCATGGCTACACCTTC
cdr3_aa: CASSLDGHGYTF

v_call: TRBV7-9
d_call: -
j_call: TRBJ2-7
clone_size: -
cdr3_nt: TGTGCCAGCAGCATGACAGTGGTAAACTCCTACGAGCAGTACTTC
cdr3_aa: CASSMTVVNSYEQYF

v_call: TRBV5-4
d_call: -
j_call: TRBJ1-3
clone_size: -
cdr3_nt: TGTGCCAGCAGCCCCAGGGCTGGAAACACCATATATTTT
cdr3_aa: CASSPRAGNTIYF

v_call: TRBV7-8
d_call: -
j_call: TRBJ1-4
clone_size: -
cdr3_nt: TGTGCCAGCAGCCAAAGGTCGGGGGATGGCGAGGAAAAACTGTTTTTT
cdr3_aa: CASSQRSGDGEEKLFF

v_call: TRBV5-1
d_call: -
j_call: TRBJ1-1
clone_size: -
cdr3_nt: TGCGCCAGCAGACCAGACAGCTGGAACACTGAAGCTTTCTTT
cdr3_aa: CASRPDSWNTEAFF

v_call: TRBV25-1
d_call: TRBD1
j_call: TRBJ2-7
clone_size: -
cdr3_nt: TGTGCCAGCCAAGAGGGGACAGCCGTTTACGAGCAGTACTTC
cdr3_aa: CASQEGTAVYEQYF

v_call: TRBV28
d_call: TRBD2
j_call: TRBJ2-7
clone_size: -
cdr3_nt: TGTGCCAGCAGTTTGGGACTAGCGGGAGGGCGGCAGTACTTC
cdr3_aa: CASSLGLAGGRQYF

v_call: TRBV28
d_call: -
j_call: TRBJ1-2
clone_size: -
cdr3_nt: TGTGCCAGCAGTTTGGCCTCCTACCCGACGACGAATGGCTACACCTTC
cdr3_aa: CASSLASYPTTNGYTF

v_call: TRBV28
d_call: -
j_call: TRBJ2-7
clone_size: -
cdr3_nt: TGTGCCAGCGGGGCAGCATCTTCCTACGAGCAGTACTTC
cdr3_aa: CASGAASSYEQYF

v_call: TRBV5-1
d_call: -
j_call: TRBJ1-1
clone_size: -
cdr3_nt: TGCGCCAGCAGCTCTGGACAGACGGTTACTGAAGCTTTCTTT
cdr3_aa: CASSSGQTVTEAFF

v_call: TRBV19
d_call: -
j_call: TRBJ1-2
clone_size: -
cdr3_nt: TGTGCCAGTAGTAACAGACGGGAAGACTATGGCTACACCTTC
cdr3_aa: CASSNRREDYGYTF

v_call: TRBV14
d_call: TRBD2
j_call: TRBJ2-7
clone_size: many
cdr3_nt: TGTGCCAGCAGCCAAAAGGCCACTAGCGTTTTCTACGAGCAGTACTTC
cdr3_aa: CASSQKATSVFYEQYF

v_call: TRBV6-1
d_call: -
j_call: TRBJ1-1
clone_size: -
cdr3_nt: TGTGCCAGCAGTGAATCCTCCGGGGCTGAAGCTTTCTTT
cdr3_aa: CASSESSGAEAFF

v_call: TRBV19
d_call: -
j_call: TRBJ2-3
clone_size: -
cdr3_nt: TGTGCCAGTAGTATTGCTGGGGACAGCACAGATACGCAGTATTTT
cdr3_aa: CASSIAGDSTDTQYF

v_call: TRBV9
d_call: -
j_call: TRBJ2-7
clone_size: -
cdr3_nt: TGTGCCAGCAGCGACAGGTTCAACGAGCAGTACTTC
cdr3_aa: CASSDRFNEQYF

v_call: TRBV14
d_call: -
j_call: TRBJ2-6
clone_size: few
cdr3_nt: TGTGCCAGCAGCCAATGGGTATCGTACTCTGGGGCCAACGTCCTGACTTTC
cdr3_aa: CASSQWVSYSGANVLTF

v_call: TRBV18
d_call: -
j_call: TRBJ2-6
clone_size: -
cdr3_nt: TGTGCCAGCTCACCATCAGAGGGGGTCTCTGGGGCCAACGTCCTGACTTTC
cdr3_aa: CASSPSEGVSGANVLTF

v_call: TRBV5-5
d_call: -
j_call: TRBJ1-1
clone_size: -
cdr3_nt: TGTGCCAGCAGCCCAAGTCAGGCGGGCCGGGGAGCTTTCTTT
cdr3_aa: CASSPSQAGRGAFF

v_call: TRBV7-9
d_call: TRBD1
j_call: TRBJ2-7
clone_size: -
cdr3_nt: TGTGCCAGCAGCTTAGGACAGGGTAGGAGGTCCTACGAGCAGTACTTC
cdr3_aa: CASSLGQGRRSYEQYF

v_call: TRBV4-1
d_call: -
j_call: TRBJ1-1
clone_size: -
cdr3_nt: TGCGCCAGCAGCTCTTGGGGGAGTGCTTTCTTT
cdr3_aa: CASSSWGSAFF

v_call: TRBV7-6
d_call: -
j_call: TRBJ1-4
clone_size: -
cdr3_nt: TGTGCCAGCAGCCGGAGTGGGGGGCGGTCAACTAATGAAAAACTGTTTTTT
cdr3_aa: CASSRSGGRSTNEKLFF

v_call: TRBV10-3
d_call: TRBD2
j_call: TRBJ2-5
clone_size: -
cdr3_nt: TGTGCCATCAGTGGCGGAGGGCTAGCGGGAGGTACGGCCCAGTACTTC
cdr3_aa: CAISGGGLAGGTAQYF

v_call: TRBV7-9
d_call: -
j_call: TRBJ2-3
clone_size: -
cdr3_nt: TGTGCCAGCAGCTTAGACTCCTACCAAGCAGATACGCAGTATTTT
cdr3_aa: CASSLDSYQADTQYF

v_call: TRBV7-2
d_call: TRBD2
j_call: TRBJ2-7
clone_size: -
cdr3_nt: TGTGCCAGCAGCTCGGCCGCTGCCCCCTTAGCGGGGGACCACTACGAGCAGTACTTC
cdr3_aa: CASSSAAAPLAGDHYEQYF

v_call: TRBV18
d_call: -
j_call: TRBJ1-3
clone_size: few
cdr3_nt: TGTGCCAGCTCACCCGGGGACGGCTCCTCTGGAAACACCATATATTTT
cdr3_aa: CASSPGDGSSGNTIYF

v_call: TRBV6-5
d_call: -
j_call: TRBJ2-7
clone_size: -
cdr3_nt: TGTGCCAGCAGTTACTCTCCGGGGACCTACGAGCAGTACTTC
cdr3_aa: CASSYSPGTYEQYF

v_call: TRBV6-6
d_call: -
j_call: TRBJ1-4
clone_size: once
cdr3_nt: TGTGCCAGCAGTGGCGGGGTAGAGGAAAAACTGTTTTTT
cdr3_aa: CASSGGVEEKLFF

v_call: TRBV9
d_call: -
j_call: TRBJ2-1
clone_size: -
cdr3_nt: TGTGCCAGCAGCGTAGATACGGGGCGTGAGCAGTTCTTC
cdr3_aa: CASSVDTGREQFF

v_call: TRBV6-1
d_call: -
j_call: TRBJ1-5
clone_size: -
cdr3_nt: TGTGCCAGCAGTGAACTAAGTTCTTTGCCCCAGCATTTT
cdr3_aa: CASSELSSLPQHF

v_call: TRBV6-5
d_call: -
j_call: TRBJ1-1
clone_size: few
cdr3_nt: TGTGCCAGCAGTCCCTCCCGCGGAAAGAACACTGAAGCTTTCTTT
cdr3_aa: CASSPSRGKNTEAFF

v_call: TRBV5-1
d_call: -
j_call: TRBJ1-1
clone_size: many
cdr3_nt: TGCGCCAGCAGCTTGGAGACTCGGGCTGAAGCTTTCTTT
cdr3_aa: CASSLETRAEAFF

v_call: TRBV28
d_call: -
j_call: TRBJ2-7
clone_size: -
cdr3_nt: TGTGCCAGCAGTTCCCATGACAGCTACGAGCAGTACTTC
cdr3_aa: CASSSHDSYEQYF

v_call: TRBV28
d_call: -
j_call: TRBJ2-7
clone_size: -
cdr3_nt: TGTGCCAGCAGGATCGGGGGGCGAACCTACGAGCAGTACTTC
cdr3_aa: CASRIGGRTYEQYF

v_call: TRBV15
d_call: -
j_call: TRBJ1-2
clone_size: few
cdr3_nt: TGTGCCACCAGCAGGGCCTCGGGGCTGGGCTACACCTTC
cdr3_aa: CATSRASGLGYTF

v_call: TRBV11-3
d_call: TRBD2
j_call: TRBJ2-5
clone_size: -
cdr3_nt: TGTGCCAGCAGCTCACAGCGGGAGCAAGAGACCCAGTACTTC
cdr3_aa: CASSSQREQETQYF

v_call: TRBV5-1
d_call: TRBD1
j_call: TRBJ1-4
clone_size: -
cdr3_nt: TGCGCCAGCAGCATTGGGGGACAGGGTGGTGAAAAACTGTTTTTT
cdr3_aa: CASSIGGQGGEKLFF

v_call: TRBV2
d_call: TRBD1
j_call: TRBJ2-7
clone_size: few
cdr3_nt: TGTGCCAGCAGAAGAGACAGGGGGAAGTACGAGCAGTACTTC
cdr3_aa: CASRRDRGKYEQYF

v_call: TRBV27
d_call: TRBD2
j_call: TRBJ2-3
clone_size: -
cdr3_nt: TGTGCCAGCAGTTCTTTACCTAGCGGGAGTGGCAAAGATACGCAGTATTTT
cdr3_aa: CASSSLPSGSGKDTQYF

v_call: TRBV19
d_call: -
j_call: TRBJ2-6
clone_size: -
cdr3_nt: TGTGCCAGTAGTAACCAGGACGGCCTCCGCTCTGGGGCCAACGTCCTGACTTTC
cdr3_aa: CASSNQDGLRSGANVLTF

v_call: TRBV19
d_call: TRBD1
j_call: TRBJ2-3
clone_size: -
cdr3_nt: TGTGCCAGTAGTATCAGGGGGCTGGGTACGCAGTATTTT
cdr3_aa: CASSIRGLGTQYF

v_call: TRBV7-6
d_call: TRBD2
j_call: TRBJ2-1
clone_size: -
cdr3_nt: TGTGCCAGCAGCTTACGGGAGGGATACAATGAGCAGTTCTTC
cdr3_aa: CASSLREGYNEQFF

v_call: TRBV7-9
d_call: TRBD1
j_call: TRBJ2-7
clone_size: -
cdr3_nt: TGTGCCAGCAGCTCTCCTAACGAGGACAGGGCCCACGAGCAGTACTTC
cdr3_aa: CASSSPNEDRAHEQYF

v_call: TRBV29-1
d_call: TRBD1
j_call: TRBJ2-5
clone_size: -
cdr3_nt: TGCAGCGTAGATATAGACCACGACAGGGGGCCTCAGGGGACCCAGTACTTC
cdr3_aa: CSVDIDHDRGPQGTQYF

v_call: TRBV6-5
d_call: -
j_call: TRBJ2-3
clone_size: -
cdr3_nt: TGTGCCAGCAGAAAATCTTTCACAGATACGCAGTATTTT
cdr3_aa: CASRKSFTDTQYF